This T cell receptor (beta chain) was identified in a study of T cells after somatic rescue of genetic block. Germline CDR1 SGHDT, CDR2 YYEEEE. This CDR3 has 13 residues. Trimming removed 6 bases at V and 0 bases at J, with 8 bases between. Produced via immunoSEQ multiplex PCR; TCRdb's table is partial and in-frame only. The sample carries around 70,000 clones, about 90% recorded once. The TCR sequence derives from a man aged 35-49 years. V usage is TRBV5-6 and J usage is TRBJ2-3; no clear D. Source material: peripheral blood mononuclear cells (PBMCs). CDR3 sequence: CASTLGSTDTQYF. The DNA for the CDR3 is TGTGCCAGCACTCTCGGAAGCACAGATACGCAGTATTTT.